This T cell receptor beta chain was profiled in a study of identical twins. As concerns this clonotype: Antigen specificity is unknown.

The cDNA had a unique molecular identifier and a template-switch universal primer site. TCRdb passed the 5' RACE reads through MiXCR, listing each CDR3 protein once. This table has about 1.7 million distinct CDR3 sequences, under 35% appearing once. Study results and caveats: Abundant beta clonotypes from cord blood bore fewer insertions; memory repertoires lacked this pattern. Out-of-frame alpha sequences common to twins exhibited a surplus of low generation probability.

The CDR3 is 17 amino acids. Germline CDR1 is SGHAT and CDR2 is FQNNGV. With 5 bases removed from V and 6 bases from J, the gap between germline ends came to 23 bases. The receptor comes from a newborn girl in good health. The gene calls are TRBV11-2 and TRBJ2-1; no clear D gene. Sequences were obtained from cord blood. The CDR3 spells CASSPQKIALSGNEQFF. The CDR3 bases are TGTGCCAGCAGCCCCCAGAAAATAGCTTTGTCAGGCAATGAGCAGTTCTTC.